A selection of T cell receptor beta chains follows, all from one sample in a study of beta chain features in type 1 diabetes. The assay was immunoSEQ multiplex PCR, and TCRdb's table has in-frame clones only and misses some. The table has hundreds of thousands of clones, 15% to 17% seen once. Specimen: naive CD4+ T cells from blood. Source of these receptors: a man aged 18-30 years in good health. The CDR3 runs from the conserved cysteine through the conserved F or W. Each record gives: J gene, V gene, CDR3 protein.

j_call: TRBJ2-5
v_call: TRBV5-5
cdr3_aa: CASQGAEETQYF

j_call: TRBJ2-5
v_call: TRBV4-3
cdr3_aa: CASSRLTGAGETQYF

j_call: TRBJ2-1
v_call: TRBV5-4
cdr3_aa: CASSPSLAGGVYNEQFF

j_call: TRBJ1-1
v_call: TRBV11-2
cdr3_aa: CASSLRQSGINTEAFF

j_call: TRBJ1-2
v_call: TRBV27
cdr3_aa: CASSLREGYGYTF

j_call: TRBJ1-2
v_call: TRBV5-6
cdr3_aa: CASSLVSAGDAGYTF

j_call: TRBJ1-2
v_call: TRBV9
cdr3_aa: CATKRDGGVGGYTF

j_call: TRBJ2-7
v_call: TRBV7-3
cdr3_aa: CASSFAGTSGIDEQYF

j_call: TRBJ2-4
v_call: TRBV28
cdr3_aa: CASTDRAKKAAKNIQYF

j_call: TRBJ2-5
v_call: TRBV28
cdr3_aa: CASIPPQGPQYF

j_call: TRBJ2-3
v_call: TRBV15
cdr3_aa: CATSRVASSTDTQYF

j_call: TRBJ2-3
v_call: TRBV15
cdr3_aa: CATSRRTGWGVGTDTQYF

j_call: TRBJ1-4
v_call: TRBV7-3
cdr3_aa: CASSLQGRLATNEKLFF

j_call: TRBJ2-2
v_call: TRBV14
cdr3_aa: CASSQPSGKSTGELFF

j_call: TRBJ2-3
v_call: TRBV6-4
cdr3_aa: CASSGLAGGPDTQYF

j_call: TRBJ2-1
v_call: TRBV7-2
cdr3_aa: CASTGSGRTYNEQFF

j_call: TRBJ2-1
v_call: TRBV19
cdr3_aa: CASSIEHQGREQFF